This TCR beta chain was identified in a study of blood T cell repertoires in COVID-19. Background on the study: The samples span acute and convalescent COVID-19 from the United States, Italy and Spain. T cells, B-cell-depleted T cells, or PBMCs provided the cDNA or gDNA that served as material.

In the original analysis: The authors estimated nucleated cell counts from reference gene primer amplification. The method was immunoSEQ multiplex PCR; TCRdb's version includes in-frame clones alone and lacks a portion of them. V, J and clone size are taken as reported in that table, and D and trimming were inferred from the DNA itself. The sample lists roughly 120,000 clones, over 60% seen once, with roughly 5.6% in the top ten. The CDR3 runs to 16 residues. The trim removed 6 bases at V and 5 bases at J, leaving 11 bases unmatched. CDR1 SNHLY and CDR2 FYNNEI come from the germline V gene. This rearrangement joins TRBV2 to TRBJ2-7; TRBD2 matches at 12 bases. The sequencing sample was made of peripheral blood. This TCR was recovered from a man between 65 and 85 years old with acute or convalescent COVID-19. CDR3 region: CASSHRLAGGQNEQYF. CDR3 bases: TGTGCCAGCAGCCATAGGCTAGCGGGAGGGCAAAACGAGCAGTACTTC.